This T cell receptor (beta chain) was retrieved from a study of cytomegalovirus exposure and HLA in healthy donors. PCR amplification relied on 60 Vbeta primers (plus 13 Jbeta primers). TCRdb keeps only in-frame clones here, not all; method: immunoSEQ multiplex PCR. The data contain 75,000 to 100,000 clones, more than 60% of them singletons. Study-wide results and caveats: In a later analysis, V- and J-gene trimming of beta chains associated with a DCLRE1C missense variant, replicated independently. TCR beta V segments were, for the most part, productive about 87% or about 30% of the time in an earlier analysis. Across donors, sequencing depth was assumed by presence/absence analyses to be roughly uniform.

V gave up 3 bases and J gave up 5 bases; unmatched junction bases: 11. CDR1 and CDR2 (germline): SEHNR, FQNEAQ (reference sequence). The CDR3 length is 16 residues. Points on this clone: Antigen specificity is unknown.

The V call is TRBV7-9, the J call TRBJ1-2; TRBD1 aligns across 8 bases. The sample was PBMCs. The origin of this receptor is a man aged 55-75 years in good health and CMV-seropositive. The CDR3, as DNA: TGTGCCAGCAGCTTCGGGACAGGAGATTTTGGGTATGGCTACACCTTC. Translated, it gives CASSFGTGDFGYGYTF.